This T cell receptor (beta chain) originates from a study of cytomegalovirus exposure and HLA in healthy donors. The overall study: A preliminary data release comprised around 85 million unique TCRs obtained from HLA-typed donors.

In germline, CDR1 is SEHNR, CDR2 FQNEAQ (reference sequence). V was cut by 4 bases and J by 1 base, with 10 bases left in between. The CDR3 extends over 14 amino acids. Primers for the PCR totalled 60 Vbeta and 13 Jbeta. This table comes from immunoSEQ multiplex PCR, and its TCRdb copy is limited to in-frame clones, with some not included. Recorded here are about 200,000 clones; the top ten clones represent about 6.5%. The material sequenced was PBMCs. The chain recombines TRBV7-9 with TRBJ1-1, with D perhaps matching TRBD1 (6 bases). The TCR comes from a man younger than 40 in good health and CMV-seronegative. The DNA for the CDR3 is TGTGCCAGCAGCTCACAGACAGGGAACACTGAAGCTTTCTTT. Amino acids: CASSSQTGNTEAFF.